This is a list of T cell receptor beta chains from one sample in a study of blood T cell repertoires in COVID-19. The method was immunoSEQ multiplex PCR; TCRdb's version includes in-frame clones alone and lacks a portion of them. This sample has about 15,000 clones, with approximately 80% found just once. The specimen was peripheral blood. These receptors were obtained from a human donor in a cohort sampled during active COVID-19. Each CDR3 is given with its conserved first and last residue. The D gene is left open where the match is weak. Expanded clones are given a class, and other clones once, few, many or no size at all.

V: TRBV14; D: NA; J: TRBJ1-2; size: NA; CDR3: CASSQDRDYGYTF; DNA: TGTGCCAGCAGCCAAGATCGCGACTATGGCTACACCTTC
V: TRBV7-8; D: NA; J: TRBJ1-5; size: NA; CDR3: CASSRRPGPEEQPQHF; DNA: TGTGCCAGCAGCCGGCGACCCGGGCCGGAGGAGCAGCCCCAGCATTTT
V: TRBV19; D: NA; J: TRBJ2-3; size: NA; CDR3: CASSMGGLTDTQYF; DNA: TGTGCCAGTAGTATGGGAGGCCTCACAGATACGCAGTATTTT
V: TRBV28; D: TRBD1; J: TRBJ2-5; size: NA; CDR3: CAIEGQGKSLYF; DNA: TGTGCCATCGAGGGACAGGGCAAGAGTCTGTACTTC
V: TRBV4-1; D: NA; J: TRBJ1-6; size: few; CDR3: CASSQLKNSPLHF; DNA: TGCGCCAGCAGCCAACTAAAGAATTCACCCCTCCACTTT
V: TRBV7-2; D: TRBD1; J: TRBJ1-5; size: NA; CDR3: CASSFYRGPNQPQHF; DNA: TGTGCCAGCAGCTTCTACAGGGGCCCCAATCAGCCCCAGCATTTT
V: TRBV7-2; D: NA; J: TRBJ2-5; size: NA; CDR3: CASSTGLNQETQYF; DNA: TGTGCCAGCAGCACCGGACTAAACCAAGAGACCCAGTACTTC
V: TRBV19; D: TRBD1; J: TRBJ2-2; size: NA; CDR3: CASVRDRGTGELFF; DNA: TGTGCCAGTGTCCGGGACAGGGGGACCGGGGAGCTGTTTTTT
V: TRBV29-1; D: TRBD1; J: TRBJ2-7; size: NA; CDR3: CSARGTVDYEQYF; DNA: TGCAGCGCGAGAGGGACAGTTGACTACGAGCAGTACTTC
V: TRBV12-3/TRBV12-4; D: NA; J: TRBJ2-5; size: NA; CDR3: CASSSARETQYF; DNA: TGTGCCAGCAGTTCCGCGAGGGAGACCCAGTACTTC
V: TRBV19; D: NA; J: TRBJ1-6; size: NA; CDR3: CASTFAGSYNSPLHF; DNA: TGTGCCAGCACTTTCGCGGGGTCCTATAATTCACCCCTCCACTTT
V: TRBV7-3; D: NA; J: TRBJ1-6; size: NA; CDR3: CASSLRPGYNSPLHF; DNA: TGTGCCAGCAGCTTAAGGCCAGGTTATAATTCACCCCTCCACTTT
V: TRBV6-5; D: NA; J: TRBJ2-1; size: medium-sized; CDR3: CASSYAGLGYNEQFF; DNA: TGTGCCAGCAGTTACGCGGGACTGGGGTACAATGAGCAGTTCTTC
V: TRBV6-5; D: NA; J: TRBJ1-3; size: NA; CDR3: CASRDRLSGNTIYF; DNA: TGTGCCAGCAGAGACAGGCTCTCTGGAAACACCATATATTTT
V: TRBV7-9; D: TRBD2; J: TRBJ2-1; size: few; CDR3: CASSLSGTYNEQFF; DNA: TGTGCCAGCAGCTTAAGCGGGACCTACAATGAGCAGTTCTTC
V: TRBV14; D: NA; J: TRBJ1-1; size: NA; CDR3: CASSQSRAEAFF; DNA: TGTGCCAGCAGCCAAAGCAGGGCAGAAGCTTTCTTT
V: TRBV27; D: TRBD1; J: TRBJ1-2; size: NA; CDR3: CASSPGQAPTMWGYTF; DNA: TGTGCCAGCAGCCCGGGACAGGCACCGACAATGTGGGGCTACACCTTC